What follows are 22 T cell receptor beta chains derived from one specimen sequenced in a study of blood T cell repertoires in COVID-19. TCRdb's table, derived via immunoSEQ multiplex PCR, lists solely in-frame clones and lacks some. The repertoire holds around 95,000 clones, roughly 80% seen once, with under 15% in the top ten. Sequenced material: peripheral blood. The receptors stem from a man aged 50-59 years with active or convalescent COVID-19.

This clone was recorded a few times. V is TRBV19 and J is TRBJ2-7; D unclear. Trimming left V 5 bases short and J 2 bases short, with 13 bases between. The V gene's germline CDR1 is LNHDA and CDR2 SQIVND (reference sequence). CDR3 length: 14 residues. The CDR3 DNA reads TGTGCCAGTAGTCTACGGGTCTACCCCTACGAGCAGTACTTC. Translated: CASSLRVYPYEQYF.

The chain employs TRBV2 and TRBJ1-2; D might be TRBD1 (5 bases). V lost 4 bases to trimming and J lost 4 bases, with 10 bases between them. Looked up from germline, CDR1 is SNHLY and CDR2 is FYNNEI. The CDR3 runs 13 residues. CDR3 protein: CASSARQPYGYTF. The CDR3 DNA follows: TGTGCCAGCAGTGCTAGACAGCCCTATGGCTACACCTTC.

This clone has just a few counts. V and J are TRBV24-1 and TRBJ1-2; D ambiguous. The CDR3 sequence is 13 residues long. CDR1 and CDR2 (germline): KGHDR, SFDVKD. V was pared by 8 bases and J by 4 bases, with 13 bases between. Here the CDR3 reads CATTTGSFYGYTF. For the CDR3, the DNA is TGTGCCACCACGACGGGATCTTTCTATGGCTACACCTTC.

This clone was recorded only once. The chain employs TRBV15 and TRBJ2-3, with a tentative D call TRBD2 (6 bases). V was trimmed by 8 bases and J by 4 bases, leaving 16 bases between them. The germline gives CDR1 LNHNV, CDR2 YYDKDF (reference sequence). The CDR3 totals 14 residues. The CDR3 DNA reads as TGTGCCACCGCGCGGGGAGGACGGCCAGATACGCAGTATTTT. This encodes CATARGGRPDTQYF.

This chain joins TRBV6-6 and TRBJ2-7; TRBD1 agrees at 12 bases. Unmatched junction bases numbered 1, after V lost 0 bases and J lost 4 bases. CDR3 length equals 15 residues. The germline gives CDR1 MNHNY, CDR2 SVGAGI (reference sequence). CDR3 sequence (DNA): TGTGCCAGCAGTTACTCGGGACAGGGGGCTTACGAGCAGTACTTC. It specifies CASSYSGQGAYEQYF.

This clone has only a few counts. The CDR3 is CASSAQWNQPQHF. CDR3 DNA sequence: TGTGCCAGCAGTGCTCAGTGGAATCAGCCCCAGCATTTT. The chain recombines TRBV27 with TRBJ1-5; no definite D call. CDR1 and CDR2 from the germline V gene are MNHEY and SMNVEV (reference sequence). V lost 5 bases and J lost 4, with 9 bases in between. The CDR3 spans 13 residues.

The chain links TRBV5-1 to TRBJ1-1; no clear D. The CDR3 totals 14 residues. Trimming left V 2 bases short and J 0 bases short, with 8 bases between. CDR1 SGHRS and CDR2 YFSETQ come from the germline V gene. The CDR3 DNA reads TGCGCCAGCAGCTTCGAGTTGATGAACACTGAAGCTTTCTTT. Its protein product is CASSFELMNTEAFF.

This clone showed up just once. This chain uses TRBV5-5 with TRBJ2-7, with TRBD2 matching over 7 bases. In germline, CDR1 is SGHKS, CDR2 YYEKEE (reference sequence). V was clipped by 4 bases and J by 5 bases; unmatched bases: 9. The CDR3 consists of 14 residues. For the CDR3, the DNA is TGTGCCAGCAGCCTCGCAGCAGGGAGGGACGAGCAGTACTTC. This translates into CASSLAAGRDEQYF.

CDR3 residues: CASSQDTKQGAYGYTF. CDR3 nucleotide sequence: TGTGCCAGCAGCCAAGATACAAAACAGGGGGCGTATGGCTACACCTTC. This chain connects TRBV4-2 to TRBJ1-2, with 9 bases fitting TRBD1. Unmatched junction bases numbered 7, after V lost 0 bases and J lost 5 bases. The CDR3 extends over 16 amino acids. Germline CDR1 is LGHNA and CDR2 is YNFKEQ.

V gene TRBV25-1 combines with J gene TRBJ1-5; D may be TRBD1 (5 bases). The CDR3 runs to 14 residues. V lost 8 bases, J lost 4 bases, and 15 bases lay in between. The germline V gene has CDR1 MGHDK and CDR2 SYGVNS. CDR3 region: CASAPFGGNQPQHF. In nucleotides, the CDR3 is TGTGCCAGCGCCCCGTTCGGGGGGAATCAGCCCCAGCATTTT.

V and J are TRBV25-1 and TRBJ2-5; D perhaps matches TRBD1 (5 bases). The CDR3 consists of 14 residues. Trimming removed 9 bases at V and 4 bases at J, with 18 bases between. Germline CDR1 is MGHDK and CDR2 is SYGVNS. The CDR3 sequence: CASNSKRGPETQYF. The CDR3 region has the DNA TGTGCCAGTAACTCTAAAAGGGGTCCAGAGACCCAGTACTTC.

J is TRBJ2-4 and V is TRBV19; no firm D call. The CDR3 loop spans 16 amino acids. The germline V and J ends were trimmed by 1 base and 0 bases, with 10 bases remaining between them. CDR1 is LNHDA, CDR2 SQIVND, per germline (reference sequence). The CDR3 DNA reads as TGTGCCAGTAGTATAGGACTGAGACTAGCCAAAAACATTCAGTACTTC. Protein: CASSIGLRLAKNIQYF.

The rearrangement links TRBV19 to TRBJ1-5; D is unresolved. CDR1 and CDR2 from the germline V gene are LNHDA and SQIVND (reference sequence). The CDR3 sequence is 13 residues long. V lost 0 bases and J 4 bases, leaving 4 bases between the germline ends. CDR3 nucleotides: TGTGCCAGTAGTATAGATGTAAATCAGCCCCAGCATTTT. It encodes CASSIDVNQPQHF.

The CDR3 coding sequence is TGTGCCAGCAGTCGGCTAGTTCGGCTTCACGAGCAGTACTTC. Encoded protein: CASSRLVRLHEQYF. The chain has TRBV27 and TRBJ2-7; D is ambiguous. Germline V gives CDR1 MNHEY, CDR2 SMNVEV (reference sequence). This CDR3 region has 14 residues. Trimming removed 5 bases at V and 5 bases at J, with 16 bases between.

The V and J genes are TRBV7-9 and TRBJ2-2; the match to TRBD1 covers 7 bases. The V and J ends lost 2 bases and 1 base, in that order; junction bases with no gene match: 1. This CDR3 is 15 amino acids long. Germline CDR1 and CDR2: SEHNR and FQNEAQ (reference sequence). This chain's CDR3 is CASSLRQGNTGELFF. The CDR3 coding sequence is TGTGCCAGCAGCTTAAGACAGGGGAACACCGGGGAGCTGTTTTTT.

The rearrangement joins TRBV7-6 to TRBJ1-2; TRBD1 matches at 11 bases. Germline trimming cut 5 bases from V and 4 bases from J; bases unmatched to any gene: 9. The CDR3 totals 16 residues. From germline, CDR1 is SGHVS and CDR2 FNYEAQ. CDR3 residues: CASSTGQGAIGYGYTF. As DNA, the CDR3 is TGTGCCAGCAGCACCGGACAGGGGGCAATCGGCTATGGCTACACCTTC.

In its sample, this clone was seen a few times. V gene TRBV7-3 combines with J gene TRBJ2-1, with TRBD2 identical over 9 bases. The V and J ends lost 1 base and 9 bases, in that order; junction bases with no gene match: 4. CDR1 SGHTA and CDR2 FQGTGA come from the germline V gene. The CDR3 has 14 residues. CDR3 in amino acids: CASSLNSGSPEQFF. The CDR3 nucleotides read TGTGCCAGCAGCTTAAATAGCGGGAGTCCTGAGCAGTTCTTC.

The V and J genes are TRBV2 and TRBJ2-3, with D possibly being TRBD1 (5 bases). The CDR3 totals 14 residues. Germline loops: CDR1 SNHLY, CDR2 FYNNEI. The germline V and J ends were trimmed by 6 bases and 6 bases, with 16 bases remaining between them. DNA of the CDR3: TGTGCCAGCAGCCCGAACCAAGCAGGGGATACGCAGTATTTT. This codes for CASSPNQAGDTQYF. The full variable domain, completed using reference TRBV2 and TRBJ2-3, is EPEVTQTPSHQVTQMGQEVILRCVPISNHLYFYWYRQILGQKVEFLVSFYNNEISEKSEIFDDQFSVERPDGSNFTLKIRSTKLEDSAMYFCASSPNQAGDTQYFGPGTRLTVL.

The V gene is TRBV6-4, the J gene TRBJ2-3; D is unresolved. Trimming shortened V by 5 bases and J by 1 base, and 7 bases separated the two germline ends. Germline assignment: CDR1 MRHNA and CDR2 SNTAGT. This CDR3 has 13 residues. DNA for the CDR3: TGTGCCAGCAGTATATCGGGCACAGATACGCAGTATTTT. Amino acids: CASSISGTDTQYF.

The V and J genes are TRBV10-2 and TRBJ2-3; 9 bases map to TRBD2. The J segment lost 5 bases and the V segment lost 3 bases, leaving 3 bases of the junction unmatched. The CDR3 has 14 residues. Germline CDR1 WSHSY, CDR2 SAAADI. CDR3 coding DNA: TGCGCCAGCAGTGAAACTAGCGGGCGAGATACGCAGTATTTT. It encodes CASSETSGRDTQYF.

J is TRBJ2-7 and V is TRBV7-2, with TRBD2 identical over 9 bases. J gave up 5 bases and V 4 bases, and 12 bases lay outside the gene matches. Germline CDR1 and CDR2: SGHTA and FQGNSA. The CDR3 runs 16 residues. For the CDR3, the DNA is TGTGCCAGCAGCTACGACTTGGGTAGCGGGAGTCACGAGCAGTACTTC. Its translation is CASSYDLGSGSHEQYF.

The chain is built from TRBV19 and TRBJ1-5; 7 bases match TRBD1. Germline loops: CDR1 LNHDA, CDR2 SQIVND (reference sequence). The CDR3 covers 16 residues. J gave up 2 bases and V 1 base, and 5 bases lay outside the gene matches. In nucleotides, the CDR3 is TGTGCCAGTAGTATAGTAGGGGGCGCCGGCAATCAGCCCCAGCATTTT. It is translated as CASSIVGGAGNQPQHF.